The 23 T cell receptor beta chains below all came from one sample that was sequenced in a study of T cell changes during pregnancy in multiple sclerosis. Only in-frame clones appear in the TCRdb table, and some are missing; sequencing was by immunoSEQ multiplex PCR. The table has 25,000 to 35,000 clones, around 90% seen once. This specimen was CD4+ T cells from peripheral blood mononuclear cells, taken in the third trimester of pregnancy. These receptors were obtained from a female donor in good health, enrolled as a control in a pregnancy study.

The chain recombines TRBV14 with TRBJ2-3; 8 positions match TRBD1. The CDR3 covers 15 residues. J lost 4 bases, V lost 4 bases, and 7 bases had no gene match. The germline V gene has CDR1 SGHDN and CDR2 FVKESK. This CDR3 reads CASSRRTGQADTQYF. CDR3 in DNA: TGTGCCAGCAGCCGACGGACAGGGCAGGCAGATACGCAGTATTTT.

The CDR3 bases are TGTGCCAGCAGCTCTCAACGACAGGGCGGCAAGCAGTACTTC. The encoded protein is CASSSQRQGGKQYF. The gene calls are TRBV11-2 and TRBJ2-7; TRBD1 matches at 7 bases. V shed 4 bases, J shed 8 bases, and the junction held 11 bases outside the gene matches. CDR3 length: 14 residues. Germline V lookup: CDR1 SGHAT, CDR2 FQNNGV.

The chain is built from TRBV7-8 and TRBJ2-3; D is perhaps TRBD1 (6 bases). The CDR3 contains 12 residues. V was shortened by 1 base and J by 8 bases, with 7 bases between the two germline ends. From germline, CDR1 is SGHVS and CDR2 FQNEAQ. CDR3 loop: CASSLVGATQYF. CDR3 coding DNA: TGTGCCAGCAGCTTAGTGGGGGCTACGCAGTATTTT.

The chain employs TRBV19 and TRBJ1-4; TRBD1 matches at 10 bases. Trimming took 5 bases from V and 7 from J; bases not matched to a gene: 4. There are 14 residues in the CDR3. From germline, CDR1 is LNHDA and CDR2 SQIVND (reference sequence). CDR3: CASSRDRGVEKLFF. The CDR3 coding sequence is TGTGCCAGTAGTCGGGACAGGGGAGTTGAAAAACTGTTTTTT.

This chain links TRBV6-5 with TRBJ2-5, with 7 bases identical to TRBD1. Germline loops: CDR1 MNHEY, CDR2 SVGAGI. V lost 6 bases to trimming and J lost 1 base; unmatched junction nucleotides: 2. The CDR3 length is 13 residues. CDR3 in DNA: TGTGCCAGCAGATGGGACAGCCAAGAGACCCAGTACTTC. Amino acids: CASRWDSQETQYF.

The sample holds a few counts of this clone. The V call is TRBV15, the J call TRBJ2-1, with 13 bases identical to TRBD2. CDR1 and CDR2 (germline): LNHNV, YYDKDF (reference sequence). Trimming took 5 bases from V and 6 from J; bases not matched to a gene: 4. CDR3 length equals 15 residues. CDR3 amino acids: CATSPRTSGSNEQFF. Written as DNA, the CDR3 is TGTGCCACCAGCCCTCGGACTAGCGGGAGCAATGAGCAGTTCTTC.

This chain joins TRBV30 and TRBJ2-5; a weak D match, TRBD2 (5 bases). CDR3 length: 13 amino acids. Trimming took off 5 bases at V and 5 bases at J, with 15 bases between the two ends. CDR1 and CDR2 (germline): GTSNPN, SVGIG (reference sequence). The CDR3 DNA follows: TGTGCCTGGGAAGGAGGTCGGGTTGAGACCCAGTACTTC. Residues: CAWEGGRVETQYF.

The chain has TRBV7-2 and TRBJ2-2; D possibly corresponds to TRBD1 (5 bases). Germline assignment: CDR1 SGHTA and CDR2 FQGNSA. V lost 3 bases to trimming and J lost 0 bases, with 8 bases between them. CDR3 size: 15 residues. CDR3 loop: CASSLGPTNTGELFF. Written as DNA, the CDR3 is TGTGCCAGCAGCTTGGGGCCTACGAACACCGGGGAGCTGTTTTTT.

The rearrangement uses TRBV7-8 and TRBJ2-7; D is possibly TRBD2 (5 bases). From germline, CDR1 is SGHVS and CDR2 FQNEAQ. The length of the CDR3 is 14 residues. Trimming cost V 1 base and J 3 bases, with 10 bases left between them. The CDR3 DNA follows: TGTGCCAGCAGCTTAGTACGGAGCGGCTACGAGCAGTACTTC. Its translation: CASSLVRSGYEQYF.

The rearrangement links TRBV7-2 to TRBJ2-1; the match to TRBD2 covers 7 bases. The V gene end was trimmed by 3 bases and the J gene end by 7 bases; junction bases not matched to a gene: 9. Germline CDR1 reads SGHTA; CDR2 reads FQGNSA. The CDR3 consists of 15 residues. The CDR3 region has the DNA TGTGCCAGCAGCTTTTGGCGGGAGAAGAAGAATGAGCAGTTCTTC. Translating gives CASSFWREKKNEQFF.

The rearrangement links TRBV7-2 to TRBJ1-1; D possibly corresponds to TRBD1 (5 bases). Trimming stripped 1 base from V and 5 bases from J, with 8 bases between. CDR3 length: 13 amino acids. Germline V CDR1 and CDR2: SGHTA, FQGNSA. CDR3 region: CASSLVAGTEAFF. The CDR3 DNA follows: TGTGCCAGCAGCTTAGTAGCAGGGACTGAAGCTTTCTTT.

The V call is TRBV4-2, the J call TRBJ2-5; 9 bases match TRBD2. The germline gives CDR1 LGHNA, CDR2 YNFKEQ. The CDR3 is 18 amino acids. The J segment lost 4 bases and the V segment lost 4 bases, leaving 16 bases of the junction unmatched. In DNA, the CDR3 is TGTGCCAGCAGCCTTTACCAAGGTGGGCGGGAGGGACGAGAGACCCAGTACTTC. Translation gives CASSLYQGGREGRETQYF.

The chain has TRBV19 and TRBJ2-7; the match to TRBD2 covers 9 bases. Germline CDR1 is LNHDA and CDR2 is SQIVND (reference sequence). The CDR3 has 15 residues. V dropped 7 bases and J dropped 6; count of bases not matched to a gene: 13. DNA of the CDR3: TGTGCCAGTATGGGATTGCGGGAGGGCCCTAGCGAGCAGTACTTC. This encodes CASMGLREGPSEQYF.

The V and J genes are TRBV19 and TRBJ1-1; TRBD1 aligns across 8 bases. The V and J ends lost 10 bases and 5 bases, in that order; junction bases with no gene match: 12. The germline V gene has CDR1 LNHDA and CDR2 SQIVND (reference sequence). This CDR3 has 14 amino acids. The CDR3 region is CATMGWTGKTEAFF. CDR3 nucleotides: TGTGCCACCATGGGGTGGACAGGGAAGACTGAAGCTTTCTTT.

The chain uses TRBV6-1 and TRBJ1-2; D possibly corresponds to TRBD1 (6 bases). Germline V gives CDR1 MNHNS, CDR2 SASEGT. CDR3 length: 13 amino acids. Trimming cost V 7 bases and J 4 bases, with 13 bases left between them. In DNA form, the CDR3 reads TGTGCCAGCACCCCCCAGGGGATCTATGGCTACACCTTC. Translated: CASTPQGIYGYTF.

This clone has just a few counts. The CDR3 sequence is CASSQVSTEQETQYF. The CDR3 DNA sequence: TGTGCCAGCAGCCAAGTTTCAACAGAGCAAGAGACCCAGTACTTC. The chain carries TRBV4-2 and TRBJ2-5; D remains ambiguous. Germline V CDR1 and CDR2: LGHNA, YNFKEQ. This CDR3 comprises 15 residues. The V end lost 1 base, the J end lost 2 bases, and 11 bases lay between the germline ends.

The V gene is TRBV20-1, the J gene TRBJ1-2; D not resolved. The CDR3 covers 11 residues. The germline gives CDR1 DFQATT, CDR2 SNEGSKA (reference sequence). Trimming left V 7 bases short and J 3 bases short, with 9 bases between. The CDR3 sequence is CSGNGDYGYTF. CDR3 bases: TGCAGTGGAAACGGAGACTATGGCTACACCTTC.

The CDR3 region has the DNA TGTGCCATCAGTGGGACTAGCGGGAACACCGGGGAGCTGTTTTTT. Translating gives CAISGTSGNTGELFF. V and J are TRBV10-3 and TRBJ2-2; TRBD2 agrees at 10 bases. This CDR3 region has 15 residues. After removal of 4 bases from V and 1 base from J, the junction contained 0 bases not matched to a gene. CDR1 is ENHRY and CDR2 is SYGVKD in the germline V gene.

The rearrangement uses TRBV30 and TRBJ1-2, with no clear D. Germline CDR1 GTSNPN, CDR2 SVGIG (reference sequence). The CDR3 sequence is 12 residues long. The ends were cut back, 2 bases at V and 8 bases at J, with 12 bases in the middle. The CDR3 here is CAWSTAAEGYTF. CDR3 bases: TGTGCCTGGAGTACGGCCGCGGAGGGCTACACCTTC.

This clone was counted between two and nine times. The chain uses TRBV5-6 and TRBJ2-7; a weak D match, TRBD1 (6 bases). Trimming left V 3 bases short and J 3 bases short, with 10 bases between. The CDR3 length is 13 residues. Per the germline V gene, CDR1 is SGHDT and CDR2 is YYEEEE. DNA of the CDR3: TGTGCCAGCAGCTATGACAGGAACTACGAGCAGTACTTC. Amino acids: CASSYDRNYEQYF.

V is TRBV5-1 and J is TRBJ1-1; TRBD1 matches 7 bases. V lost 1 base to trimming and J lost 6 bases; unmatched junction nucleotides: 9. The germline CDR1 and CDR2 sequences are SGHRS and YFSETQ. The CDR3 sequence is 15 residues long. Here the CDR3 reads CASSLMGQRPSEAFF. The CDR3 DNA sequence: TGCGCCAGCAGCTTGATGGGACAGCGCCCTTCTGAAGCTTTCTTT.

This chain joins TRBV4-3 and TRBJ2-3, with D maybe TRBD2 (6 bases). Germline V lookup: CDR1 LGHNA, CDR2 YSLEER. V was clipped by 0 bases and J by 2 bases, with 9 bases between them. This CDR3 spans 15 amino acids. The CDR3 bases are TGCGCCAGCAGCCAAGAGGGGCGGGACACAGATACGCAGTATTTT. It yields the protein CASSQEGRDTDTQYF.

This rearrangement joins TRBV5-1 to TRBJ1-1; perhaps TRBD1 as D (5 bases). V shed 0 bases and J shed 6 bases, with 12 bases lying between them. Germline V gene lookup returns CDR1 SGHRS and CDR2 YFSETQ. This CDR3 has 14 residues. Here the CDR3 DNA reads TGCGCCAGCAGCTTGGGGCAGGGCGCCGCTGAAGCTTTCTTT. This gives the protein CASSLGQGAAEAFF.